Sequencing of this T cell receptor (beta chain) was carried out in a study of T cell responses to AZD1222 COVID-19 vaccine. The repertoire was sequenced with immunoSEQ multiplex PCR; TCRdb's copy has only in-frame clones and lacks some. The sample includes 150,000 to 200,000 clones, approximately 91% of them seen just once. The starting material was peripheral blood, obtained on day 0 of AZD1222 vaccination. This clonotype was obtained from an adult in good health.

Here the CDR3 reads CATSRDRGGRTEAFF. For the CDR3, the DNA is TGTGCCACCAGCAGGGACAGGGGGGGGAGGACTGAAGCTTTCTTT. The V gene is TRBV15, the J gene TRBJ1-1, with TRBD1 matching over 10 bases. The V and J ends lost 3 bases and 5 bases, in that order; junction bases with no gene match: 6. The germline CDR1 and CDR2 sequences are LNHNV and YYDKDF (reference sequence). This CDR3 has 15 amino acids.